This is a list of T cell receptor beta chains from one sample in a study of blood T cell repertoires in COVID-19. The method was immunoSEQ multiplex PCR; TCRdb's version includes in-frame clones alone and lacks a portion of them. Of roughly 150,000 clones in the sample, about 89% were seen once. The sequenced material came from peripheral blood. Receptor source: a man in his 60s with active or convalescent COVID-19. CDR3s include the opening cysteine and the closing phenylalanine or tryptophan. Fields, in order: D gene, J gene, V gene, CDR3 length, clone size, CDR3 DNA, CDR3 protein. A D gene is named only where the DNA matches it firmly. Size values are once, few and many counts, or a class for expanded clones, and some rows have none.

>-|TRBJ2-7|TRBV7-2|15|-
TGTGCCAGCAGCTACGACAGGTCCTCTACCTACGAGCAGTACTTC
CASSYDRSSTYEQYF
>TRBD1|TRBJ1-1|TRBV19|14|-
TGTGCCAGTAGTGGACAGGGTCTATCCACTGAAGCTTTCTTT
CASSGQGLSTEAFF
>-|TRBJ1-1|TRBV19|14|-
TGTGCCAGTACCCCACCGGGGGGCTTTACTGAAGCTTTCTTT
CASTPPGGFTEAFF
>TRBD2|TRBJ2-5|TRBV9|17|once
TGTGCCAGCAGCGTAGGTTATAGCGGGAGTGGGAGGGAGACCCAGTACTTC
CASSVGYSGSGRETQYF
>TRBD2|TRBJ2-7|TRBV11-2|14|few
TGTGCCAGCAGCTTGGCCTTAGCGGGAAGCGAGCAGTACTTC
CASSLALAGSEQYF
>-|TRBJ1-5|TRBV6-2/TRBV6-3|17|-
TGTGCCAGCAGTTACTCGAGGCGGGGAATTGGCAATCAGCCCCAGCATTTT
CASSYSRRGIGNQPQHF
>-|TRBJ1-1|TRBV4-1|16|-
TGCGCCAGCAGCCAAGATAGGAGCGGCAGGGGCACTGAAGCTTTCTTT
CASSQDRSGRGTEAFF
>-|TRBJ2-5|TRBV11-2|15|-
TGTGCCAGCAGCCCAGATCACGGAGCCGAAGAGACCCAGTACTTC
CASSPDHGAEETQYF
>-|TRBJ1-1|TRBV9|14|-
TGTGCCAGCAGCCTTGCAGGCTGGAACACTGAAGCTTTCTTT
CASSLAGWNTEAFF
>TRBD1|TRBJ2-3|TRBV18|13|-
TGTGCCAGCTCAGAGACAGGGTCAGATACGCAGTATTTT
CASSETGSDTQYF
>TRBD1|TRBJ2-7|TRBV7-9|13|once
TGTGCCAGCGGAACACAGGGGCGGAACGAGCAGTACTTC
CASGTQGRNEQYF
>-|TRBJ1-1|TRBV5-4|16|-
TGTGCCAGCAGCCTAACATCGGGAACCTTGAACACTGAAGCTTTCTTT
CASSLTSGTLNTEAFF
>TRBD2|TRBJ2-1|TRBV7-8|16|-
TGTGCCAGCAGCTTAGCGCGGCTAGCGGGAGGGATTGAGCAGTTCTTC
CASSLARLAGGIEQFF
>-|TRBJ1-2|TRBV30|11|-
TGTGCCTGGAGTGTTGGGGGGGGCTACACCTTC
CAWSVGGGYTF
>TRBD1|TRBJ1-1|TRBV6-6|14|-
TGTGCCAGCATCTCAAGGACAGGGCGAACTGAAGCTTTCTTT
CASISRTGRTEAFF
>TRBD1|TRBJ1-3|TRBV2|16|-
TGTGCCAGCAGACCGAGGTCCGGGACAGCTGGAAACACCATATATTTT
CASRPRSGTAGNTIYF
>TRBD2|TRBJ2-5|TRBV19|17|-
TGTGCCAGTAGTATCTGGTCGGGGGGGGCCTACCAAGAGACCCAGTACTTC
CASSIWSGGAYQETQYF
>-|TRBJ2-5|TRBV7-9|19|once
TGTGCCAGCAGCTTGGGTCCGGGTCTTTTACGGGTGGGTCAAGAGACCCAGTACTTC
CASSLGPGLLRVGQETQYF
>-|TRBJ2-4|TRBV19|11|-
TGTGCCAGTAGCGCGAAAAACATTCAGTACTTC
CASSAKNIQYF
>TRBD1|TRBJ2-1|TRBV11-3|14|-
TGTGCCAGCAGTTACAGGGGCGGGTTAGATGAGCAGTTCTTC
CASSYRGGLDEQFF
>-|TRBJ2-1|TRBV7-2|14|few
TGTGCCAGCACCCTGGGGCAGTCTGGCAATGAGCAGTTCTTC
CASTLGQSGNEQFF
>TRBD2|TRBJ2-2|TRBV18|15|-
TGTGCCAGCTCACCACAGGGAGCGGGGGCCGGGGAGCTGTTTTTT
CASSPQGAGAGELFF
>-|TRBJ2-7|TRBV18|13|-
TGTGCCAGCTCACTCACAGAAACCTACGAGCAGTACTTC
CASSLTETYEQYF
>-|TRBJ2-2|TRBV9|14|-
TGTGCCAGCAGCGCAATCGTGGGGCCCGGGGAGCTGTTTTTT
CASSAIVGPGELFF